Below, 28 T cell receptor beta chains from the same sample are listed, as sequenced in a study of blood T cell repertoires in COVID-19. Only in-frame clones appear in the TCRdb table, and some are missing; sequencing was by immunoSEQ multiplex PCR. This sample has about 220,000 clones, with approximately 80% found just once. The sequenced sample consisted of PBMCs or T cells enriched from blood (not recorded which). These receptors all stem from a woman aged 60-75 years who had recovered from COVID-19.

The chain is built from TRBV9 and TRBJ2-5; 7 nucleotides agree with TRBD2. The CDR3 contains 18 residues. Germline CDR1 and CDR2: SGDLS and YYNGEE. Germline trimming cut 0 bases from V and 1 base from J; bases unmatched to any gene: 12. The CDR3 coding sequence is TGTGCCAGCAGCGTAGCTACGGGGGGAATAAGGGGCCAAGAGACCCAGTACTTC. Translation gives CASSVATGGIRGQETQYF.

The J gene is TRBJ2-5, the V gene TRBV4-1; 10 nucleotides agree with TRBD2. With V trimmed by 0 bases and J by 4 bases, 2 bases remained unmatched. This CDR3 spans 15 amino acids. Looked up from germline, CDR1 is MGHRA and CDR2 is YSYEKL. CDR3 DNA sequence: TGCGCCAGCAGCCAAGATCGACTAGCGGGAGAGACCCAGTACTTC. Its protein product is CASSQDRLAGETQYF.

A few counts support this clone. The gene calls are TRBV19 and TRBJ2-7; D remains ambiguous. V was trimmed by 2 bases and J by 1 base, leaving 9 bases between them. Germline V CDR1 and CDR2: LNHDA, SQIVND (reference sequence). The length of the CDR3 is 14 residues. Written as DNA, the CDR3 is TGTGCCAGTAGTATAAGTCTCGGGTCCTACGAGCAGTACTTC. Translated, it gives CASSISLGSYEQYF. Using reference TRBV19 and TRBJ2-7 for the parts outside the CDR3, the full variable domain is DGGITQSPKYLFRKEGQNVTLSCEQNLNHDAMYWYRQDPGQGLRLIYYSQIVNDFQKGDIAEGYSVSREKKESFPLTVTSAQKNPTAFYLCASSISLGSYEQYFGPGTRLTVT.

This clone was counted a single time. The rearrangement uses TRBV19 and TRBJ2-2; 7 nucleotides align to TRBD1. CDR1 is LNHDA, CDR2 SQIVND, per germline (reference sequence). The CDR3 runs to 13 residues. The V and J ends lost 5 bases and 6 bases, in that order; junction bases with no gene match: 3. The CDR3 here is CASSLQGAGELFF. As DNA, the CDR3 is TGTGCCAGTAGTCTTCAGGGGGCCGGGGAGCTGTTTTTT.

The chain uses TRBV2 and TRBJ2-7; tentative D call: TRBD2 (5 bases). The CDR3 consists of 15 residues. The germline CDR1 and CDR2 sequences are SNHLY and FYNNEI. Trimming pared 4 bases from V and 5 bases from J, leaving 18 bases between. Here the CDR3 reads CASSVKRYPGDEQYF. The CDR3 nucleotides are TGTGCCAGCAGTGTGAAGCGGTACCCCGGAGACGAGCAGTACTTC. Drawing the rest from reference TRBV2 and TRBJ2-7, the complete variable domain is EPEVTQTPSHQVTQMGQEVILRCVPISNHLYFYWYRQILGQKVEFLVSFYNNEISEKSEIFDDQFSVERPDGSNFTLKIRSTKLEDSAMYFCASSVKRYPGDEQYFGPGTRLTVT.

This chain joins TRBV15 and TRBJ2-1; 9 bases match TRBD2. The V segment lost 0 bases and the J segment 4 bases; nucleotides outside the gene matches: 4. The germline CDR1 and CDR2 sequences are LNHNV and YYDKDF (reference sequence). The length of the CDR3 is 16 residues. The CDR3 coding sequence is TGTGCCACCAGCAGAGATTCGGGACTAGCTTACAATGAGCAGTTCTTC. It yields the protein CATSRDSGLAYNEQFF.

The rearrangement uses TRBV7-6 and TRBJ2-5; D is perhaps TRBD1 (6 bases). Germline CDR1 and CDR2: SGHVS and FNYEAQ. The germline V and J ends were trimmed by 1 base and 4 bases, with 7 bases remaining between them. The CDR3 totals 13 residues. Written as DNA, the CDR3 is TGTGCCAGCAGCTTAGTCAGGGGAGAGACCCAGTACTTC. It encodes CASSLVRGETQYF.

V gene TRBV19 combines with J gene TRBJ2-2; D unresolved. This CDR3 has 13 amino acids. The ends were cut back, 6 bases at V and 8 bases at J, with 13 bases in the middle. CDR1 and CDR2 from the germline V gene are LNHDA and SQIVND (reference sequence). The chain's CDR3 is CASSTAGPGELFF. In nucleotides, the CDR3 is TGTGCCAGTAGCACTGCTGGGCCTGGGGAGCTGTTTTTT.

The chain has TRBV27 and TRBJ1-3; TRBD1 matches at 9 bases. This CDR3 is 15 amino acids long. Germline V gene sequence: CDR1 MNHEY, CDR2 SMNVEV (reference sequence). V dropped 5 bases and J dropped 5; count of bases not matched to a gene: 7. CDR3 nucleotides: TGTGCCAGCAGTCCCGGGGACAGGGCAAGAAACACCATATATTTT. This codes for CASSPGDRARNTIYF.

The genes are TRBV14 and TRBJ1-1, with a weak D call TRBD1 (5 bases). This CDR3 is 14 amino acids long. Germline CDR1 SGHDN, CDR2 FVKESK. V lost 4 bases, J lost 3 bases, and 12 bases lay in between. CDR3 amino acids: CASSPYRGYTEAFF. Here the CDR3 DNA reads TGTGCCAGCAGCCCCTATAGGGGCTACACTGAAGCTTTCTTT.

The chain recombines TRBV12-5 with TRBJ2-1; no clear D gene. CDR3 length equals 11 residues. Trimming took off 1 base at V and 14 bases at J, with 9 bases between the two ends. Germline CDR1 LGHNT, CDR2 FRNRAP. The CDR3 here is CASGLGLEEFF. The DNA of the CDR3 is TGTGCTAGTGGTTTGGGCCTAGAGGAGTTCTTC.

J is TRBJ1-1 and V is TRBV7-9; 9 positions match TRBD1. CDR1 SEHNR and CDR2 FQNEAQ come from the germline V gene (reference sequence). Trimming took 3 bases from V and 5 from J; bases not matched to a gene: 7. The CDR3 contains 15 residues. The CDR3 region has the DNA TGTGCCAGCAGCTTTGGACAGGGGCGAGGGACTGAAGCTTTCTTT. Translated, it gives CASSFGQGRGTEAFF.

The chain recombines TRBV18 with TRBJ1-1; D unclear. The CDR3 loop spans 14 amino acids. V shed 0 bases and J shed 0 bases, with 5 bases lying between them. Germline CDR1 and CDR2: KGHSH and LQKENI. The CDR3 region is CASSPPGVNTEAFF. The CDR3 nucleotides read TGTGCCAGCTCACCACCTGGAGTGAACACTGAAGCTTTCTTT.

The chain recombines TRBV11-2 with TRBJ1-4, with D unresolved. Germline values: CDR1 SGHAT, CDR2 FQNNGV. Between the trimmed V and J ends, which lost 0 bases and 3 bases, there was a span of 8 bases. The CDR3 is 15 amino acids. This CDR3 reads CASSLDTRANEKLFF. CDR3 bases: TGTGCCAGCAGCTTAGATACGAGGGCTAATGAAAAACTGTTTTTT.

For the CDR3, the DNA is TGTGCCAGTAGTACTCGACAGGGAGGACTACGCGAGCAGTACTTC. Protein: CASSTRQGGLREQYF. The chain is built from TRBV19 and TRBJ2-7; possible D gene TRBD1, 7 bases. Germline CDR1 and CDR2: LNHDA and SQIVND (reference sequence). The CDR3 extends over 15 amino acids. V lost 4 bases and J lost 6, with 19 bases in between.

In the case of this clone: The junction departs from germline at one end; a sequencing error may be responsible. The chain is built from TRBV11-3 and TRBJ2-7; tentative D call: TRBD2 (5 bases). The CDR3 spans 11 residues. CDR1 and CDR2 (germline): SGHNT, YENEEA. The CDR3 region has the DNA TGTGCCAGCAGCTCTAATTCCCCCGGGGACTTC. It specifies CASSSNSPGDF.

This chain uses TRBV6-1 with TRBJ2-5; 14 bases line up with TRBD2. With V trimmed by 3 bases and J by 5 bases, 8 bases remained unmatched. CDR3 size: 17 residues. The germline V gene encodes CDR1 MNHNS and CDR2 SASEGT. The DNA for the CDR3 is TGTGCCAGCAGTGAGGTCCGACTAGCGGGGGGGAGGGAGACCCAGTACTTC. Translating it yields CASSEVRLAGGRETQYF.

This chain joins TRBV7-9 and TRBJ1-1, with unresolved D. The V and J ends lost 8 bases and 8 bases respectively, with 9 bases between them. Germline loops: CDR1 SEHNR, CDR2 FQNEAQ (reference sequence). The CDR3 is 10 amino acids. CDR3 amino acids: CASAADEAFF. CDR3 in DNA: TGTGCCAGCGCGGCTGACGAAGCTTTCTTT.

This rearrangement joins TRBV7-2 to TRBJ2-4; the match to TRBD2 covers 7 bases. CDR3 length equals 15 residues. V lost 1 base, J lost 9 bases, and 9 bases stayed unmatched. Germline V gene sequence: CDR1 SGHTA, CDR2 FQGNSA. This CDR3 is CASSLDRGEGRIQYF. CDR3 sequence (DNA): TGTGCCAGCAGCTTAGATCGGGGGGAGGGCCGCATTCAGTACTTC.

This clone appeared many times. This chain links TRBV5-6 with TRBJ1-2; perhaps TRBD1 as D (6 bases). The ends were cut back, 3 bases at V and 4 bases at J, with 16 bases in the middle. Germline values: CDR1 SGHDT, CDR2 YYEEEE. This CDR3 spans 15 amino acids. In DNA form, the CDR3 reads TGTGCCAGCAGCTCTCCGGGGGGCGCTTTCTATGGCTACACCTTC. Translating it yields CASSSPGGAFYGYTF.

This chain links TRBV7-9 with TRBJ2-1; D remains ambiguous. The CDR3 sequence is 11 residues long. Trimming took off 1 base at V and 10 bases at J, with 5 bases between the two ends. Germline CDR1 SEHNR, CDR2 FQNEAQ (reference sequence). The CDR3 DNA reads as TGTGCCAGCAGCTTAGTGGGCGAGCAGTTCTTC. As protein: CASSLVGEQFF.

V gene TRBV15 combines with J gene TRBJ1-3; possible D gene TRBD1, 6 bases. With 2 bases removed from V and 3 bases from J, the gap between germline ends came to 14 bases. There are 16 residues in the CDR3. Germline lookup yields CDR1 LNHNV and CDR2 YYDKDF (reference sequence). CDR3 in amino acids: CATSRSPGAVGNTIYF. DNA of the CDR3: TGTGCCACCAGCAGATCGCCAGGGGCGGTTGGAAACACCATATATTTT.

The chain combines TRBV7-9 with TRBJ2-7; 9 nucleotides agree with TRBD1. The CDR3 consists of 12 residues. The junction had 2 bases not matched to a gene; V was cut back by 7 bases and J by 4 bases. CDR1 is SEHNR and CDR2 is FQNEAQ in the germline V gene (reference sequence). The chain's CDR3 is CASTGTGYEQYF. CDR3 DNA sequence: TGTGCCAGCACTGGGACAGGGTACGAGCAGTACTTC.

The V gene is TRBV19, the J gene TRBJ1-2, with 9 bases aligning to TRBD1. The CDR3 length is 17 residues. Germline CDR1 LNHDA, CDR2 SQIVND (reference sequence). V dropped 3 bases and J dropped 0; count of bases not matched to a gene: 8. The CDR3 sequence is CASSITGTGRPNYGYTF. The CDR3 DNA follows: TGTGCCAGTAGTATTACCGGGACAGGGCGTCCTAACTATGGCTACACCTTC.

Only a few counts were recorded for this clone. The CDR3 spells CASSLTNQPQHF. CDR3 DNA sequence: TGTGCCAGCAGCTTAACAAATCAGCCCCAGCATTTT. The chain couples TRBV7-9 to TRBJ1-5; D is unresolved. Trimming removed 2 bases at V and 4 bases at J, with 3 bases between. This CDR3 is built from 12 residues. CDR1 is SEHNR and CDR2 is FQNEAQ in the germline V gene (reference sequence).

This CDR3 is CASSQDLTRGQYGYTF. In DNA form, the CDR3 reads TGCGCCAGCAGCCAAGATCTGACCAGGGGACAATATGGCTACACCTTC. V and J are TRBV4-3 and TRBJ1-2; D perhaps matches TRBD1 (6 bases). The V and J ends lost 0 bases and 5 bases respectively, with 16 bases between them. Per germline, CDR1 LGHNA and CDR2 YSLEER. This CDR3 is built from 16 residues.

J is TRBJ2-3 and V is TRBV6-1; TRBD1 might be the D (6 bases). This CDR3 region has 14 residues. Deletions cut 3 bases from V and 2 bases from J, with 9 bases between. Germline CDR1 and CDR2: MNHNS and SASEGT. CDR3: CASSDGQPTDTQYF. CDR3 DNA: TGTGCCAGCAGTGACGGACAGCCCACAGATACGCAGTATTTT.

The chain links TRBV21-1 to TRBJ1-1; the D call TRBD1 from the table was never checked on the DNA. TRBV21-1 is reported as a pseudogene. The CDR3 is 13 amino acids. CDR3 loop: CASSKCQWTEAFF. CDR3 DNA: TGTGCCAGCAGCAAATGCCAGTGGACTGAAGCTTTCTTT.